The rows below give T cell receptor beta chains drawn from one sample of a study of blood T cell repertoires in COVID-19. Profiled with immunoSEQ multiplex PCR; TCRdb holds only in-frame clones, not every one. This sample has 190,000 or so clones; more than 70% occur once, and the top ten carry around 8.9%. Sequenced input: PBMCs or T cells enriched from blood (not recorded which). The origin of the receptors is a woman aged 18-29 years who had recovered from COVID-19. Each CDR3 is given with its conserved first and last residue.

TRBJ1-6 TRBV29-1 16 CSVKETSSLGDSPLHF
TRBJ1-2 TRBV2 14 CASSETPGLFGYTF
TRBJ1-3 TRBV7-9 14 CASSFQQPGNTIYF
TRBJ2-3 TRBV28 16 CASRSTGGSSTDTQYF
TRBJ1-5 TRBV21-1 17 CASSKGKDGSLNQPQHF
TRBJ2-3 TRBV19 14 CASSIPRVLSTQYF
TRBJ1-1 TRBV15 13 CATSRSPGQKAFF
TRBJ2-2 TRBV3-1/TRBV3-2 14 CASSQQGTSGELFF
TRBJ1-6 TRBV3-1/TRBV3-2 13 CASSQGEGSPLHF
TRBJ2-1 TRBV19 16 CASSITSTGSYNEQFF
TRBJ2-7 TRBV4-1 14 CASSQKGQGYEQYF
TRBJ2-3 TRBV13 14 CASSLGGRTDTQYF
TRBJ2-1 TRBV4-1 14 CASRATGGLNEQFF
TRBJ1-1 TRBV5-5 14 CASSLSPRNTEAFF
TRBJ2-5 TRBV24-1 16 CATSDLTGLVQETQYF
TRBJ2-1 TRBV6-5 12 CASRIRDNEQFF
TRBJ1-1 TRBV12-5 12 CASGFDRGEAFF
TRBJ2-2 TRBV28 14 CASSWGANTGELFF
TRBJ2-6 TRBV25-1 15 CASSATGAGANVLTF
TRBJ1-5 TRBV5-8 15 CASSTGTVSNQPQHF
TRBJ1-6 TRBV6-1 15 CASRERQGLGSPLHF
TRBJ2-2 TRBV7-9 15 CASSLPGRGTGELFF
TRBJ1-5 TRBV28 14 CASSSGQANQPQHF
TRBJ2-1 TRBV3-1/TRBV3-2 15 CASSQGQQIYNEQFF
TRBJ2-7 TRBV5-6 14 CASSHRDLGLEQYF
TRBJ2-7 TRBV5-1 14 CASSLRGPDYEQYF
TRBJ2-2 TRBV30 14 CAWSGSGWTGELFF